This T cell receptor (beta chain) was identified during a study of Ad26.COV2.S vaccination and SARS-CoV-2 variants. The treatment is: 15 to 20 received Ad26.COV2.S at low or high dose, single or two shots; roughly five received placebo; per-sample allocation not given. Specimens were obtained on day 63 following the first vaccine or placebo injection. Trimming shortened V by 2 bases and J by 3 bases, and 7 bases separated the two germline ends. Germline CDR1 reads MDHEN; CDR2 reads SYDVKM. The CDR3 contains 13 residues. Repertoires were generated with immunoSEQ multiplex PCR, while TCRdb's copy carries only in-frame clones and drops some. The data show 440,000 or so clones, about 92% seen once.

This sequence originates from a person aged 18-65 years who received the Ad26.COV2.S COVID-19 vaccine or a placebo. This specimen consisted of peripheral blood, obtained in a trial of Ad26.COV2.S vaccine versus placebo. The rearrangement joins TRBV28 to TRBJ2-5; D could derive from TRBD1 or TRBD2 (6 bases each). CDR3 coding DNA: TGTGCCAGCAGTTTAAGGGGGGAAGAGACCCAGTACTTC. Amino acid sequence: CASSLRGEETQYF.